The next 13 T cell receptor beta chains were all read from a single sample in a study of beta chain features in type 1 diabetes. Study-level points and caveats: Researchers report that Type 1 diabetes patients had moderately but significantly shorter TCRB CDR3s across all four CD4+ subsets.

No antigen has been identified for these receptors. The study reverse transcribed the entire isolated RNA, so it sequenced expressed TCRB transcripts. Generated by immunoSEQ multiplex PCR, the TCRdb table keeps only in-frame clones and is missing some. Of tens of thousands of clones in the sample, around 65% are singletons; the top ten hold about 1%. Sequencing used stem cell memory CD4+ T cells from blood. These receptors were collected from a woman between 40 and 50 years old with type 1 diabetes.

The rearrangement links TRBV29-1 to TRBJ1-1; D might be TRBD1 (6 bases). Trimming removed 5 bases from V and 0 bases from J, with 10 bases in between. The germline V gene encodes CDR1 SQVTM and CDR2 ANQGSEA. CDR3 length: 13 residues. The CDR3: CSVRQDLNTEAFF. Written as DNA, the CDR3 is TGCAGCGTTCGACAGGATTTGAACACTGAAGCTTTCTTT.

The chain uses TRBV9 and TRBJ2-1; 7 positions agree with TRBD2. Germline V lookup: CDR1 SGDLS, CDR2 YYNGEE. This CDR3 contains 15 residues. Unmatched junction bases numbered 7, after V lost 0 bases and J lost 7 bases. The CDR3 region is CASSVAGGGRNEQFF. The CDR3 nucleotides read TGTGCCAGCAGCGTAGCTGGGGGGGGGAGGAATGAGCAGTTCTTC.

The V and J genes are TRBV18 and TRBJ2-5, with D possibly being TRBD2 (6 bases). The CDR3 spans 14 residues. Trimming took off 4 bases at V and 2 bases at J, with 11 bases between the two ends. Germline lookup yields CDR1 KGHSH and CDR2 LQKENI. CDR3 amino acids: CASSLFGTQETQYF. For the CDR3, the DNA is TGTGCCAGCTCACTATTCGGGACTCAAGAGACCCAGTACTTC.

The J gene is TRBJ2-7, the V gene TRBV18; no definite D call. V gave up 4 bases and J gave up 2 bases, with 6 bases separating them. This CDR3 contains 12 residues. The germline V gene has CDR1 KGHSH and CDR2 LQKENI. The chain's CDR3 is CASSLQTYEQYF. The CDR3 DNA follows: TGTGCCAGCTCACTTCAGACCTACGAGCAGTACTTC.

The chain uses TRBV5-1 and TRBJ2-1; D is possibly TRBD2 (6 bases). The ends were cut back, 3 bases at V and 2 bases at J, with 12 bases in the middle. The germline V gene has CDR1 SGHRS and CDR2 YFSETQ. The CDR3 has 15 amino acids. CDR3 protein: CASSSGLVTYNEQFF. The CDR3 DNA follows: TGCGCCAGCAGCTCGGGACTGGTAACCTACAATGAGCAGTTCTTC.

This clone appeared once. The rearrangement uses TRBV28 and TRBJ2-2; 12 bases map to TRBD2. The CDR3 totals 16 residues. The V gene end was trimmed by 5 bases and the J gene end by 4 bases; junction bases not matched to a gene: 5. Germline V gene lookup returns CDR1 MDHEN and CDR2 SYDVKM. CDR3 sequence: CASSQPGLAGTGELFF. CDR3 bases: TGTGCCAGCAGTCAACCGGGACTAGCGGGCACCGGGGAGCTGTTTTTT.

This chain connects TRBV9 to TRBJ2-3, with TRBD2 matching over 9 bases. CDR3 length: 19 amino acids. Germline-derived CDR1 and CDR2 are SGDLS and YYNGEE. V trimming: 1 base; J trimming: 2 bases; junction bases outside the gene matches: 14. The CDR3, as DNA: TGTGCCAGCAGCGTACGAGAGTCTAGCGGGGCGGGATACACAGATACGCAGTATTTT. It specifies CASSVRESSGAGYTDTQYF.

This chain connects TRBV7-9 to TRBJ2-3; 9 bases agree with TRBD2. The CDR3 is 16 amino acids. The germline V gene encodes CDR1 SEHNR and CDR2 FQNEAQ (reference sequence). V dropped 1 base and J dropped 1; count of bases not matched to a gene: 3. CDR3 protein: CASSLGRGGRTDTQYF. CDR3 in DNA: TGTGCCAGCAGCTTAGGGCGGGGGGGCCGCACAGATACGCAGTATTTT. The entire variable domain, with the rest obtained from reference TRBV7-9 and TRBJ2-3, is as follows: DTGVSQNPRHKITKRGQNVTFRCDPISEHNRLYWYRQTLGQGPEFLTYFQNEAQLEKSRLLSDRFSAERPKGSFSTLEIQRTEQGDSAMYLCASSLGRGGRTDTQYFGPGTRLTVL.

The genes are TRBV6-5 and TRBJ1-2; 7 bases line up with TRBD1. The CDR3 loop spans 11 amino acids. Germline CDR1 MNHEY, CDR2 SVGAGI. V trimming: 4 bases; J trimming: 12 bases; junction bases outside the gene matches: 5. CDR3 sequence (DNA): TGTGCCAGCAGTTCCTCCCAGGGGGACACCTTC. Protein sequence: CASSSSQGDTF.

The genes are TRBV7-3 and TRBJ2-3; TRBD2 is a possible D gene (6 bases). The CDR3 sequence is 17 residues long. From germline, CDR1 is SGHTA and CDR2 FQGTGA. Trimming shortened V by 5 bases and J by 6 bases, and 24 bases separated the two germline ends. CDR3 sequence (DNA): TGTGCCAGCAGCCCCGATGGGGGGTCCACTTTACGGGATACGCAGTATTTT. Translating gives CASSPDGGSTLRDTQYF.

This clone was counted only a few times. The chain recombines TRBV4-2 with TRBJ2-7; 7 positions match TRBD1. The CDR3 covers 15 residues. CDR1 and CDR2 from the germline V gene are LGHNA and YNFKEQ. Unmatched junction bases numbered 11, after V lost 5 bases and J lost 4 bases. This CDR3 is CASSLKGTVGYEQYF. Here the CDR3 DNA reads TGTGCCAGCAGCTTAAAGGGGACAGTGGGGTACGAGCAGTACTTC.

V usage is TRBV4-2 and J usage is TRBJ1-2, with a possible D match to TRBD1 (5 bases). The CDR3 spans 14 residues. CDR1 LGHNA and CDR2 YNFKEQ come from the germline V gene. The V gene lost 3 bases and the J gene lost 2 bases, with 10 bases spanning the gap. The CDR3 sequence is CASSHLTANYGYTF. CDR3 DNA sequence: TGTGCCAGCAGCCATTTGACAGCCAACTATGGCTACACCTTC.

The chain has TRBV28 and TRBJ1-2; D is perhaps TRBD1 (6 bases). The length of the CDR3 is 12 residues. V dropped 5 bases and J dropped 7 bases, with 11 bases sitting between them. Germline lookup yields CDR1 MDHEN and CDR2 SYDVKM. Here the CDR3 reads CASSGTTVGYTF. Here the CDR3 DNA reads TGTGCCAGCAGTGGGACAACGGTTGGCTACACCTTC.